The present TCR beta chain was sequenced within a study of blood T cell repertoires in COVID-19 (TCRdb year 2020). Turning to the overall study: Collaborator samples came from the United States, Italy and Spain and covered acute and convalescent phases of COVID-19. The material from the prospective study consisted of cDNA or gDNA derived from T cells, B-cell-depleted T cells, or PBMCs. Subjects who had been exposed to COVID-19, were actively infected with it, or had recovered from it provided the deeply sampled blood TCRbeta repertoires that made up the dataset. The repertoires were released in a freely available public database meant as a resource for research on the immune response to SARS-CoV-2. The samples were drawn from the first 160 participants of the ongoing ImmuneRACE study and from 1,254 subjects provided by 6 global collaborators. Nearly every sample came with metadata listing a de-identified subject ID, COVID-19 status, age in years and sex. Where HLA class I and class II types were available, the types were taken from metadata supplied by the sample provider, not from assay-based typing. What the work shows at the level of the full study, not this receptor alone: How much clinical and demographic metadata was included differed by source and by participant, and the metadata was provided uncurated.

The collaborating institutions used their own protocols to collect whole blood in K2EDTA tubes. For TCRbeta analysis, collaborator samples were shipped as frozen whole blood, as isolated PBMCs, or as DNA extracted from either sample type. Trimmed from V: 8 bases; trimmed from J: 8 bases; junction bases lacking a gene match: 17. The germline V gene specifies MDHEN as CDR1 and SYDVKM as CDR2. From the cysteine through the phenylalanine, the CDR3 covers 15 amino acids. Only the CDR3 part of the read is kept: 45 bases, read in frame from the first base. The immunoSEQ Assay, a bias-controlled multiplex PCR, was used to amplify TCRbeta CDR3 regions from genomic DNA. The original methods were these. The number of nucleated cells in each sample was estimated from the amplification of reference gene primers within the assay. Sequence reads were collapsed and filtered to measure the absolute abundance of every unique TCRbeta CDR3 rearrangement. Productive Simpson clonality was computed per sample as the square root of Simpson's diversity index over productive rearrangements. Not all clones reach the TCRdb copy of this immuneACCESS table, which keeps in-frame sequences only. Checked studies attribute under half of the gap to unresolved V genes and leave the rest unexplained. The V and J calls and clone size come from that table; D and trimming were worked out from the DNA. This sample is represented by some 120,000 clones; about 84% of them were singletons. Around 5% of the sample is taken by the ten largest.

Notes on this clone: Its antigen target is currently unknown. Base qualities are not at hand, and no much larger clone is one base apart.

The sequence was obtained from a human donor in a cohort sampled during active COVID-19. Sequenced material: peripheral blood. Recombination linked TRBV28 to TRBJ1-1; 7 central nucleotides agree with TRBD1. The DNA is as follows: TGTGCCAGCCATTTTCAGGGGGGCTTTACCACAGAAGCTTTCTTT. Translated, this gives CASHFQGGFTTEAFF.